This T cell receptor beta chain is from a study of response to subunit inactivated influenza vaccine. General study points: T cells newly recruited by each seasonal influenza vaccination are few, the authors suggested.

Points on this clonotype: Its specificity is unknown.

MiXCR, run by TCRdb on the RT-PCR reads, gives a single entry per CDR3 protein. The table lists hundreds of thousands of distinct CDR3 sequences, roughly 22% of them singletons, with roughly a tenth in the top ten. Germline CDR1 and CDR2: SGHVS and FNYEAQ. The CDR3 is 13 amino acids. Trimming removed 6 bases from V and 4 bases from J, with 10 bases in between. This material consisted of PBMCs from blood, taken about 20 months after vaccination. The rearrangement links TRBV7-6 to TRBJ2-1; D may be TRBD1 (6 bases). The source is a man between 50 and 70 years old who received an inactivated influenza vaccine. This CDR3 is CASSNGQYNEQFF. CDR3 nucleotide sequence: TGTGCCAGCAGTAATGGACAGTACAATGAGCAGTTCTTC.